The source of this T cell receptor (beta chain) is a study of identical twins (dated by TCRdb to 2016 to 2017). About the study as a whole: TCR alpha and beta repertoires from monozygotic twins, unrelated adults of various ages and cord blood were deep-sequenced to test whether fetal clonotypes persist. Replicate twin experiments were performed at different times using different library preparation protocols to rule out contamination. Overall results and qualifications from the work: In monozygotic twins, recombination models systematically underestimated out-of-frame TCR alpha sharing, but the models matched the sharing seen between unrelated individuals. Because the same donors could not be followed over many years, the conclusions relied on cross-sectional statistical analysis. Abundant cord blood beta clonotypes had fewer insertions, young adult naive repertoires showed a similar but weaker trend, and memory repertoires showed no such trend. Out-of-frame TCR alpha sequences shared between twins showed an excess of low generation-probability sequences compared with coincidental sharing between unrelated individuals. Invariant T cells such as MAIT and iNKT could partly confound zero-insertion analyses, though diverse VJ usage argued against this for most clonotypes. A weaker excess of twin sharing was found in beta out-of-frame sequences because the signal-to-noise ratio was lowered by fewer shared sequences.

Preparation of the library involved 5' RACE. Sequencing used an Illumina HiSeq 2000. A universal primer binding site was introduced by template switching, and a unique molecular identifier was present in the final cDNA, enabling accurate counting of TCR cDNA molecules. Specific primers in the conserved constant-segment region were used to synthesize first-strand cDNA for the TCR alpha and beta chains. To control for contamination, each cDNA library was double barcoded with a SMART-Mk sample barcode plus Illumina barcodes. TruSeq adapter sequences, together with Illumina sample barcodes, were added in two successive PCR steps. The Illumina HiSeq platform was used with custom primers to sequence TCR alpha and beta cDNA libraries. As for the authors' bioinformatics: MiGEC was used to process raw reads and extract unique molecular identifiers, and MiXCR was used to find CDR3 positions. For each individual, recombination models were inferred using an EM algorithm with the repgenHMM and IGoR tools. Shared clonotype analysis was performed with the tcR package in R, normalizing sharing by the product of cloneset sizes. To study raw recombination without the effects of thymic and clonal selection, out-of-frame nonproductive sequences were analyzed. TCRdb cleaned the public reads at Q25 with fastp, built clones with MiXCR and kept in-frame beta chains. Rows are combined by CDR3 protein, so each entry shows the most common genes and DNA. The V and J calls were determined by TCRdb, not by the authors. The sample table shows some 500,000 distinct CDR3 sequences, and over 8.5% are seen once. The ten largest make up more than 2.5% of the sample.

CDR1 and CDR2 (GTSNPN, SVGIG) derive from the germline V gene (reference sequence). From cysteine to phenylalanine, the CDR3 is 12 amino acids long. CDR3 DNA only is kept here, 36 bases in frame from base 1. The V and J ends are trimmed by 0 bases and 4 bases, leaving 6 bases between them. This clonotype was observed a handful of times. Its antigen is not yet known. The input lacks base qualities; no much larger clone sits a single base away. All donors were healthy Caucasians. The twin cohort comprised three pairs of female monozygotic twins, all aged roughly 18 to 30 years. Peripheral blood mononuclear cells were used as the source from which RNA for TCR libraries was isolated. This same sample was also taken into another study, of yellow fever vaccine responses in identical twins. According to the second study: The authors reported that the T cell response to vaccination in identical twins appeared partly convergent and partly personalized. The study precisely tracked vaccine-responding T cell clones in identical twins.

The rearrangement combines TRBV30 with TRBJ1-1; the D segment could be TRBD1, given 6 matching bases. The specimen sequenced was PBMCs. This clonotype originated in a woman between 18 and 30 years old in good health. For the CDR3, the sequence is CAWSVGGTEAFF. The nucleotide sequence reads TGTGCCTGGAGTGTAGGGGGCACTGAAGCTTTCTTT.